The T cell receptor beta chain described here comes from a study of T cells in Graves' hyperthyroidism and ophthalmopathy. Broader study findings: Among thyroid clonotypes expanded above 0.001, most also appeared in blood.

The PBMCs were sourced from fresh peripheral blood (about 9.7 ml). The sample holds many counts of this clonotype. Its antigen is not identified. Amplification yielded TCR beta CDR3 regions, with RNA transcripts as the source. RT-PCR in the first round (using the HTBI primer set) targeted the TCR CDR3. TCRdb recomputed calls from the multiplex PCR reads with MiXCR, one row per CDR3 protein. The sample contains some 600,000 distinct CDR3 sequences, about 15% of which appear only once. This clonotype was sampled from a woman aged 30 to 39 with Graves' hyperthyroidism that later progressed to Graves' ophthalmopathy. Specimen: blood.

The CDR3 DNA reads TGTGCCTGGAGTATTTCCGGGACAGGGGGCGTCTATGGCTACACCTTC. It translates to CAWSISGTGGVYGYTF. V is TRBV30 and J is TRBJ1-2; TRBD1 matches at 12 bases. The germline gives CDR1 GTSNPN, CDR2 SVGIG (reference sequence). V lost 2 bases, J lost 4 bases, and 8 bases stayed unmatched. The CDR3 runs to 16 residues. Looking up the rest from reference TRBV30 and TRBJ1-2 gives the full variable domain: SQTIHQWPATLVQPVGSPLSLECTVEGTSNPNLYWYRQAAGRGLQLLFYSVGIGQISSEVPQNLSASRPQDRQFILSSKKLLLSDSGFYLCAWSISGTGGVYGYTFGSGTRLTVV.